The T cell receptor (beta chain) under discussion was sequenced for a study of OX40 agonist ivuxolimab in advanced cancers. Background for the entire study: Ivuxolimab was a fully human IgG2 agonistic monoclonal antibody targeting the costimulatory receptor OX40 (CD134). Among the 52 dose-escalation patients, roughly 20 had hepatocellular carcinoma, 15 or so melanoma, 9 renal cell carcinoma and 9 head and neck cancer. In the dose-escalation cohort, around four fifths of patients were male, and the mean age was around 65 years with a range of roughly 23 to 79. Partial responses occurred in three dose-escalation patients, of whom one had hepatocellular carcinoma and two had cutaneous melanoma. Intravenous ivuxolimab was administered to patients every 2 weeks at six dose levels: 0.01, 0.1, 0.3, 1.5, 3 and 10 mg/kg. Peripheral TCRbeta sequencing was intended to test whether TCR sequence diversity was altered and clonal T-cell expansion was caused by ivuxolimab. The paper describes the monotherapy dose-escalation part (N of about 57 patients) of the phase I trial of ivuxolimab. Prior anti-PD-1, anti-PD-L1 or anti-CTLA-4 therapy was permitted, and checkpoint inhibitors had been received by roughly 40% of dose-escalation patients. Findings and caveats that apply to the study as a whole: Partial responders in the 0.1-3.0 mg/kg groups had among the lowest normalized peripheral clonal expansion, especially among CD8+ T cells. Antigen specificity was not determined for the clonally expanded peripheral T cells. Low levels of normalized T-cell clonal expansion were also seen in some patients who did not respond. After ivuxolimab, more expanded clones were found on average in CD8+ T cells than in CD4+ T cells. Clonal expansion of both CD4+ and CD8+ blood T cells was observed from baseline to week 6 at doses 0.1 to 3.0 mg/kg.

The trial excluded patients who had a history of autoimmune disease or were on systemic immunosuppression. In every dose cohort, peripheral blood was drawn for TCR sequencing at baseline, cycle 4 day 1, and cycle 7 day 1. The samples were taken from a phase I, first-in-human, multicenter, open-label dose-escalation trial of ivuxolimab. The trial enrolled adults with locally advanced or metastatic head and neck squamous cell, hepatocellular, melanoma or renal cell carcinoma. Before TCR sequencing, CD4+ T cells and CD8+ T cells from peripheral blood were sorted into separate populations. This clone was detected many times. The antigen it recognizes is unknown. No base quality values were provided; no much bigger clone lies one nucleotide off. Genomic DNA was isolated from the sorted cells so that the TCRbeta CDR3 region could be sequenced. TCRbeta CDR3 regions were sequenced using the immunoSEQ Assay. In its TCRdb copy, this immuneACCESS table keeps in-frame sequences only and misses some clones. Where compared with another copy, unresolved V genes explain less than half of these, and the others have no known cause. The table for this sample lists about 77,000 clones; roughly 80% of them were counted only once. Around 4.2% of the sample is taken by the ten largest.

The germline V gene sets CDR1 to MNHEY and CDR2 to SVGAGI. V lost 5 bases and J lost 0 bases; the stretch between them is 13 bases long. The CDR3 goes from the cysteine to the phenylalanine over 15 residues. Only the CDR3 DNA is retained, 45 bases long and in frame from the first base. This TCR came from an adult with an advanced solid tumor such as melanoma, head and neck, liver or kidney cancer. In this chain, TRBV6-5 is recombined with TRBJ1-1; the D gene cannot be resolved reliably. The specimen comprised CD4+ or CD8+ T cells sorted from blood, sampled in a trial of the OX40 agonist ivuxolimab. Here is the DNA: TGTGCCAGCAGTCCCTCCTACGGGGTGAACACTGAAGCTTTCTTT. It specifies CASSPSYGVNTEAFF.